Included here is one TCR beta chain sequence, with context. Antigen: not known. TCR beta CDR3 regions were amplified from RNA transcripts. The primer set for the first-round RT-PCR of the TCR CDR3 was HTBI. MiXCR, run by TCRdb on the multiplex PCR reads, gives a single entry per CDR3 protein. This table holds hundreds of thousands of distinct CDR3 sequences, approximately 14% found once. The germline CDR1 and CDR2 sequences are SGDLS and YYNGEE. The CDR3 covers 15 residues. The V end was cut by 0 bases, the J end by 7 bases, with 14 bases between. These data belong to a study of T cells in Graves' hyperthyroidism and ophthalmopathy. Study-level findings and limits: A 13 V-J signature model discriminated ophthalmopathy versus stable hyperthyroidism. Peripheral blood also featured most of the thyroid clonotypes expanded above 0.001.

Diagnoses were made from clinical symptoms, serum measures (thyroxine and TRAb), thyroid ultrasound and orbital computed tomography. The chain recombines TRBV9 with TRBJ1-5; a weak D match, TRBD1 (6 bases). The sequence derives from a woman younger than 30 with Graves' hyperthyroidism. Sequencing used blood. This CDR3 reads CASSVAAEGDQPQHF. Written as DNA, the CDR3 is TGTGCCAGCAGCGTAGCCGCTGAGGGGGACCAGCCCCAGCATTTT.